Shown below are 19 T cell receptor beta chains from a single sample sequenced in a study of blood T cell repertoires in COVID-19. Produced via immunoSEQ multiplex PCR; TCRdb's table is partial and in-frame only. The table has over 200,000 clones, more than 85% seen once; the top ten hold about 0.8%. The sequenced sample was peripheral blood. The receptors derive from a man aged 55 to 70 with COVID-19, enrolled during active disease.

V gene TRBV30 combines with J gene TRBJ2-1; TRBD1 matches at 8 bases. This CDR3 has 12 amino acids. The germline gives CDR1 GTSNPN, CDR2 SVGIG (reference sequence). V trimming: 8 bases; J trimming: 6 bases; junction bases outside the gene matches: 6. CDR3 in DNA: TGTGCCGGAAATACAGGGGGCAATGAGCAGTTCTTC. The encoded protein is CAGNTGGNEQFF.

The chain combines TRBV30 with TRBJ1-5, with D hard to call. Per the germline V gene, CDR1 is GTSNPN and CDR2 is SVGIG (reference sequence). Trimming left V 0 bases short and J 3 bases short, with 21 bases between. The CDR3 length is 18 residues. The CDR3 is CAWSVGFRRARNNQPQHF. The CDR3 bases are TGTGCCTGGAGTGTAGGGTTTCGGAGGGCTCGGAACAATCAGCCCCAGCATTTT.

The J gene is TRBJ2-1, the V gene TRBV15; the match to TRBD2 covers 12 bases. Looked up from germline, CDR1 is LNHNV and CDR2 is YYDKDF (reference sequence). The CDR3 has 16 residues. J was trimmed by 4 bases and V by 5 bases; bases with no gene match: 6. The DNA of the CDR3 is TGTGCCACCAGCGTTCGGACTAGCGGGGAATACAATGAGCAGTTCTTC. Its protein is CATSVRTSGEYNEQFF. The variable domain in full, completed from reference TRBV15 and TRBJ2-1, reads DAMVIQNPRYQVTQFGKPVTLSCSQTLNHNVMYWYQQKSSQAPKLLFHYYDKDFNNEADTPDNFQSRRPNTSFCFLDIRSPGLGDTAMYLCATSVRTSGEYNEQFFGPGTRLTVL.

This chain joins TRBV28 and TRBJ2-1, with a possible D match to TRBD2 (6 bases). Trimming took off 5 bases at V and 5 bases at J, with 22 bases between the two ends. This CDR3 contains 17 residues. Germline values: CDR1 MDHEN, CDR2 SYDVKM. The CDR3 is CASSLKRDWRENNEQFF. The CDR3 coding sequence is TGTGCCAGCAGTCTCAAAAGGGACTGGCGGGAAAACAATGAGCAGTTCTTC.

The rearrangement uses TRBV6-2 or TRBV6-3 and TRBJ1-1, with D possibly being TRBD1 (5 bases). The germline CDR1 and CDR2 sequences are MNHEY and SVGEGT. This CDR3 region has 13 residues. Trimming took off 2 bases at V and 10 bases at J, with 14 bases between the two ends. CDR3 amino acids: CASSYLGKGAAFF. CDR3 DNA sequence: TGTGCCAGCAGTTACCTGGGGAAAGGGGCAGCTTTCTTT.

This clone was seen a single time. This chain uses TRBV3-1 (or the pseudogene TRBV3-2) with TRBJ2-3; 9 nucleotides align to TRBD2. Unmatched junction bases numbered 6, after V lost 2 bases and J lost 3 bases. Germline V CDR1 and CDR2: LGHDT, YNNKEL (reference sequence). CDR3 size: 16 residues. The CDR3 here is CASSQIAGAGTDTQYF. CDR3 nucleotides: TGTGCCAGCAGCCAAATAGCGGGAGCTGGGACAGATACGCAGTATTTT.

The rearrangement joins TRBV29-1 to TRBJ1-1; 7 bases map to TRBD1. V gave up 3 bases and J gave up 4 bases; unmatched junction bases: 8. CDR3 length: 14 amino acids. Germline V gene data show CDR1 as SQVTM and CDR2 as ANQGSEA. The CDR3 loop reads CSVERDSRGTEAFF. In nucleotides, the CDR3 is TGCAGCGTTGAGAGGGACAGTCGAGGCACTGAAGCTTTCTTT.

The chain combines TRBV6-5 with TRBJ2-7; D might be TRBD2 (6 bases). The CDR3 length is 13 residues. V was trimmed by 7 bases and J by 7 bases, leaving 17 bases between them. Germline V gene sequence: CDR1 MNHEY, CDR2 SVGAGI. This CDR3 is CASTIGSGLEQYF. CDR3 nucleotides: TGTGCCAGCACCATAGGGAGCGGACTAGAGCAGTACTTC.

The V gene is TRBV11-3, the J gene TRBJ2-2; no firm D call. CDR3 length: 13 residues. The germline V and J ends were trimmed by 1 base and 6 bases, with 6 bases remaining between them. Germline V gene data show CDR1 as SGHNT and CDR2 as YENEEA. CDR3 coding DNA: TGTGCCAGCAGCTTAGCCGCGTCCGGGGAGCTGTTTTTT. Protein sequence: CASSLAASGELFF.

This chain connects TRBV7-3 to TRBJ1-6, with D perhaps TRBD1 (5 bases). The CDR3 is 14 amino acids. V was shortened by 4 bases and J by 9 bases, with 13 bases between the two germline ends. CDR1 is SGHTA, CDR2 FQGTGA, per germline. The CDR3 bases are TGTGCCAGCAGCTCGGGGGGGAGCAGTTCACCCCTCCACTTT. It encodes CASSSGGSSSPLHF.

The chain has TRBV29-1 and TRBJ2-1; 11 nucleotides line up with TRBD2. The germline gives CDR1 SQVTM, CDR2 ANQGSEA. V gave up 6 bases and J gave up 0 bases; unmatched junction bases: 13. CDR3 length: 18 amino acids. The CDR3 nucleotides read TGCAGCGTAGAGACTAGCGGGGTACTAAGAAGCTCCTACAATGAGCAGTTCTTC. It specifies CSVETSGVLRSSYNEQFF.

The chain links TRBV9 to TRBJ2-2; 7 bases are a match to TRBD1. Germline V gene data show CDR1 as SGDLS and CDR2 as YYNGEE. Germline trimming cut 4 bases from V and 0 bases from J; bases unmatched to any gene: 3. This CDR3 region has 15 residues. The CDR3 reads CASSFTGANTGELFF. The CDR3 DNA reads TGTGCCAGCAGCTTTACAGGGGCGAACACCGGGGAGCTGTTTTTT.

The chain couples TRBV15 to TRBJ2-1; tentative D call: TRBD1 (5 bases). With 1 base removed from V and 0 bases from J, the gap between germline ends came to 22 bases. Germline CDR1 and CDR2: LNHNV and YYDKDF (reference sequence). The CDR3 consists of 20 residues. CDR3 coding DNA: TGTGCCACCAGCAGAGTATGGGGCCAGGAAAAACGGAGCTCCTACAATGAGCAGTTCTTC. Translating it yields CATSRVWGQEKRSSYNEQFF.

In the case of this clone: A junction boundary mismatches the germline segment, possibly from a read error. The chain's CDR3 is CASSYSSRYQQYF. In DNA, the CDR3 is TGTGCCAGCAGTTACTCGAGTCGCTACCAGCAGTACTTC. The chain employs TRBV6-5 and TRBJ2-7; D call uncertain. CDR1 is MNHEY and CDR2 is SVGAGI in the germline V gene. The CDR3 has 13 residues.

This chain links TRBV9 with TRBJ2-1; 7 bases are a match to TRBD2. The CDR3 has 14 residues. J lost 5 bases, V lost 3 bases, and 5 bases had no gene match. Per the germline V gene, CDR1 is SGDLS and CDR2 is YYNGEE. The CDR3 sequence is CASSGRGLNNEQFF. CDR3 bases: TGTGCCAGCAGCGGACGGGGACTAAACAATGAGCAGTTCTTC.

The gene calls are TRBV5-4 and TRBJ2-7, with D possibly matching TRBD1 (6 bases). The CDR3 length is 15 residues. From germline, CDR1 is SGHNT and CDR2 YYREEE (reference sequence). V was trimmed by 0 bases and J by 6 bases, leaving 16 bases between them. CDR3 sequence (DNA): TGTGCCAGCAGCTTGGATCCAGGGGTGGGCGGCGAGCAGTACTTC. Translating it yields CASSLDPGVGGEQYF.

This sequence joins TRBV7-2 and TRBJ1-1; tentatively, D is TRBD1 (5 bases). In germline, CDR1 is SGHTA, CDR2 FQGNSA. V shed 2 bases and J shed 2 bases, with 9 bases lying between them. The CDR3 extends over 14 amino acids. Here the CDR3 DNA reads TGTGCCAGCAGCTTACAGGGTCGAAACACTGAAGCTTTCTTT. It codes for CASSLQGRNTEAFF.

This chain connects TRBV7-2 to TRBJ2-1, with D possibly being TRBD2 (6 bases). The V gene's germline CDR1 is SGHTA and CDR2 FQGNSA. V was shortened by 5 bases and J by 6 bases, with 14 bases between the two germline ends. The CDR3 totals 14 residues. CDR3 loop: CASSRVLASNEQFF. For the CDR3, the DNA is TGTGCCAGCAGCCGGGTTCTAGCGAGCAATGAGCAGTTCTTC.

The chain combines TRBV27 with TRBJ2-7; 9 bases fit TRBD2. Germline V gives CDR1 MNHEY, CDR2 SMNVEV (reference sequence). CDR3 length: 16 residues. J was trimmed by 0 bases and V by 2 bases; bases with no gene match: 5. This CDR3 is CASSLVLAGTSYEQYF. CDR3 nucleotides: TGTGCCAGCAGTTTAGTACTAGCGGGCACCTCCTACGAGCAGTACTTC.